The 25 T cell receptor beta chains below all came from one sample that was sequenced in a study of cytomegalovirus exposure and HLA in healthy donors. The study ran its PCR with 60 Vbeta and 13 Jbeta primers. Libraries were prepared by immunoSEQ multiplex PCR; TCRdb keeps only in-frame clonotypes and omits some of them. The table includes around 94,000 clones, around 63% detected once. The sample taken for sequencing was PBMCs. Every receptor here comes from a human donor in good health.

The J gene is TRBJ1-4, the V gene TRBV29-1, with TRBD1 identical over 7 bases. CDR1 is SQVTM, CDR2 ANQGSEA, per germline. The CDR3 consists of 15 residues. Unmatched junction bases numbered 10, after V lost 6 bases and J lost 3 bases. The CDR3 DNA is TGCAGCGTAGCCAACAGGGGAGGTTCTAATGAAAAACTGTTTTTT. Protein product: CSVANRGGSNEKLFF.

Only a few counts were recorded for this clone. The chain is built from TRBV6-5 and TRBJ2-1; D is possibly TRBD1 (6 bases). The CDR3 runs 14 residues. V lost 6 bases, J lost 3 bases, and 12 bases lay in between. The germline gives CDR1 MNHEY, CDR2 SVGAGI. The DNA for the CDR3 is TGTGCCAGCAGGTCGCAGGGGAACTACAATGAGCAGTTCTTC. It yields the protein CASRSQGNYNEQFF.

The rearrangement links TRBV27 to TRBJ2-7; 9 bases line up with TRBD1. After removal of 7 bases from V and 4 bases from J, the junction contained 11 bases not matched to a gene. CDR3 length: 15 residues. Germline CDR1 is MNHEY and CDR2 is SMNVEV (reference sequence). DNA of the CDR3: TGTGCCAGCACCAAACGGGGACAGGGAGGTTACGAGCAGTACTTC. Translating it yields CASTKRGQGGYEQYF.

Only a few counts were recorded for this clone. J is TRBJ2-7 and V is TRBV13, with D tentatively TRBD1 (7 bases). From germline, CDR1 is PRHDT and CDR2 FYEKMQ (reference sequence). V gave up 4 bases and J gave up 3 bases, with 13 bases separating them. The CDR3 sequence is 14 residues long. This chain's CDR3 is CASSSRDSYYEQYF. CDR3 bases: TGTGCCAGCAGCTCGCGGGACAGTTACTACGAGCAGTACTTC.

The CDR3 sequence: CANGQGGYGYTF. CDR3 bases: TGTGCCAACGGACAGGGGGGGTATGGCTACACCTTC. The chain is built from TRBV2 and TRBJ1-2; the match to TRBD1 covers 10 bases. With V trimmed by 10 bases and J by 5 bases, 4 bases remained unmatched. The CDR3 is 12 amino acids. Germline CDR1 and CDR2: SNHLY and FYNNEI.

This clone was seen a few times. The chain combines TRBV23-1 with TRBJ1-5, with a tentative D call TRBD1 (5 bases). TRBV23-1 is classed as an ORF, of uncertain function. This CDR3 is 14 amino acids long. Trimming took 2 bases from V and 3 from J, leaving 8 bases between them. The CDR3 is CASSQRGNNQPQHF. In DNA, the CDR3 is TGCGCCAGCAGTCAACGGGGGAACAATCAGCCCCAGCATTTT.

V gene TRBV10-2 combines with J gene TRBJ2-7, with 10 bases identical to TRBD1. This CDR3 is built from 15 residues. Germline V gene data show CDR1 as WSHSY and CDR2 as SAAADI. The ends lost 2 bases at V and 4 bases at J; junction bases unmatched: 5. The CDR3 region is CASSEPGQGYYEQYF. The CDR3 DNA is TGCGCCAGCAGTGAGCCGGGACAGGGGTATTACGAGCAGTACTTC.

This clone has more than one count but fewer than ten. The CDR3 region is CASSLGPVKPPYF. The CDR3 nucleotides are TGTGCCAGCAGCTTGGGGCCCGTCAAACCTCCTTACTTC. The gene calls are TRBV7-2 and TRBJ2-7; perhaps TRBD1 as D (5 bases). This CDR3 region has 13 residues. The germline V gene has CDR1 SGHTA and CDR2 FQGNSA. Trimming took off 3 bases at V and 13 bases at J, with 19 bases between the two ends.

This CDR3 reads CASSLVTAGYNEQFF. CDR3 DNA sequence: TGTGCCAGCAGCTTAGTAACGGCGGGGTACAATGAGCAGTTCTTC. This rearrangement joins TRBV7-6 to TRBJ2-1; TRBD2 is a possible D gene (6 bases). The V and J ends lost 1 base and 4 bases respectively, with 11 bases between them. The germline gives CDR1 SGHVS, CDR2 FNYEAQ. This CDR3 comprises 15 residues.

CDR3 nucleotides: TGTGCCAGCAGCTCCCTCATGGGCGGGAGTCTCACCGGGGAGCTGTTTTTT. As protein: CASSSLMGGSLTGELFF. The chain carries TRBV7-9 and TRBJ2-2; 7 nucleotides match TRBD2. Germline V gene data show CDR1 as SEHNR and CDR2 as FQNEAQ (reference sequence). This CDR3 has 17 residues. The ends lost 4 bases at V and 4 bases at J; junction bases unmatched: 12.

The chain is built from TRBV7-2 and TRBJ2-3; no firm D call. Germline V gene lookup returns CDR1 SGHTA and CDR2 FQGNSA. The CDR3 covers 12 residues. V gave up 5 bases and J gave up 8 bases, with 11 bases separating them. Here the CDR3 DNA reads TGTGCCAGCAGCCCCCCTAGTACTACGCAGTATTTT. Amino acids: CASSPPSTTQYF.

The rearrangement uses TRBV18 and TRBJ2-1; D may be TRBD2 (6 bases). Per germline, CDR1 KGHSH and CDR2 LQKENI. V dropped 0 bases and J dropped 0 bases, with 18 bases sitting between them. This CDR3 contains 19 residues. In nucleotides, the CDR3 is TGTGCCAGCTCACCACCGCGGGGCAGGTCTTATAGCTCCTACAATGAGCAGTTCTTC. It codes for CASSPPRGRSYSSYNEQFF.

This clone was seen a few times. The V call is TRBV9, the J call TRBJ2-7, with TRBD1 matching 11 bases. There are 17 residues in the CDR3. V gave up 0 bases and J gave up 1 base; unmatched junction bases: 6. Germline-derived CDR1 and CDR2 are SGDLS and YYNGEE. The CDR3 spells CASSVAPDRGPSYEQYF. CDR3 DNA sequence: TGTGCCAGCAGCGTAGCCCCGGACAGGGGGCCTTCCTACGAGCAGTACTTC.

J is TRBJ2-7 and V is TRBV6-5; perhaps TRBD1 as D (6 bases). The CDR3 spans 13 residues. The germline V and J ends were trimmed by 6 bases and 4 bases, with 13 bases remaining between them. CDR1 and CDR2 (germline): MNHEY, SVGAGI. CDR3 coding DNA: TGTGCCAGCAGACCGGGACACGTTTACGAGCAGTACTTC. The encoded protein is CASRPGHVYEQYF.

The sample holds one count of this clone. The chain recombines TRBV11-1 with TRBJ2-7, with 9 bases identical to TRBD1. This CDR3 comprises 16 residues. The V gene's germline CDR1 is SGHAT and CDR2 FQDESV (reference sequence). V shed 5 bases and J 3 bases; nucleotides not matched to a gene: 11. The CDR3 here is CASSLQLGQGIYEQYF. The CDR3 nucleotides read TGTGCCAGCAGCCTCCAATTGGGACAGGGTATCTACGAGCAGTACTTC.

V gene TRBV9 combines with J gene TRBJ2-3, with a weak D call TRBD2 (6 bases). Trimming took 3 bases from V and 0 from J, leaving 17 bases between them. The germline CDR1 and CDR2 sequences are SGDLS and YYNGEE. This CDR3 is 17 amino acids long. CDR3 in amino acids: CASSELAATYSTDTQYF. In nucleotides, the CDR3 is TGTGCCAGCAGCGAGTTAGCGGCTACATACAGCACAGATACGCAGTATTTT.

The chain combines TRBV27 with TRBJ1-2, with TRBD1 matching over 9 bases. Germline V CDR1 and CDR2: MNHEY, SMNVEV (reference sequence). V shed 0 bases, J shed 8 bases, and the junction held 13 bases outside the gene matches. The CDR3 is 17 amino acids. Written as DNA, the CDR3 is TGTGCCAGCAGTTTATCGACGGGACAGGGAATACGCAACGGCTACACCTTC. It is translated as CASSLSTGQGIRNGYTF.

In its sample, this clone was seen a few times. The chain has TRBV6-6 and TRBJ1-1; TRBD1 might be the D (6 bases). The CDR3 runs to 15 residues. Germline V gene lookup returns CDR1 MNHNY and CDR2 SVGAGI (reference sequence). Trimming removed 6 bases at V and 0 bases at J, with 14 bases between. The CDR3 is CASSQDGTLNTEAFF. In DNA form, the CDR3 reads TGTGCCAGCAGCCAGGACGGGACACTGAACACTGAAGCTTTCTTT.

This clone showed up just once. The rearrangement joins TRBV15 to TRBJ2-1; 10 bases agree with TRBD2. With V trimmed by 4 bases and J by 4 bases, 4 bases remained unmatched. The CDR3 consists of 15 residues. Germline CDR1 and CDR2: LNHNV and YYDKDF (reference sequence). The CDR3 loop reads CATSNSGRRYNEQFF. The CDR3 DNA follows: TGTGCCACCAGCAATAGCGGGAGGAGATACAATGAGCAGTTCTTC.

The chain employs TRBV27 and TRBJ2-2; TRBD1 is a possible D gene (5 bases). The CDR3 is made up of 16 amino acids. CDR1 and CDR2 from the germline V gene are MNHEY and SMNVEV (reference sequence). Between the trimmed V and J ends, which lost 1 base and 7 bases, there was a span of 16 bases. The CDR3 sequence is CASSLFLRQDNGELFF. CDR3 DNA: TGTGCCAGCAGTTTATTTCTTCGGCAGGACAACGGGGAGCTGTTTTTT.

This clone turned up a few times. The chain employs TRBV7-8 and TRBJ2-7; D unclear. Trimming cost V 3 bases and J 0 bases, with 6 bases left between them. Germline-derived CDR1 and CDR2 are SGHVS and FQNEAQ. There are 13 residues in the CDR3. The CDR3, as DNA: TGTGCCAGCAGCTTGTACTACTCCTACGAGCAGTACTTC. This encodes CASSLYYSYEQYF.

The J gene is TRBJ2-1, the V gene TRBV6-5; 8 nucleotides agree with TRBD2. Trimming at V came to 4 bases and at J to 2 bases, leaving 4 bases not matched to a gene. The V gene's germline CDR1 is MNHEY and CDR2 SVGAGI. The CDR3 is 15 amino acids. The CDR3 reads CASSLIAGTYNEQFF. DNA of the CDR3: TGTGCCAGCAGTTTAATAGCGGGGACCTACAATGAGCAGTTCTTC.

In this sample, this clone turned up once. The genes are TRBV7-9 and TRBJ1-1; tentative D call: TRBD1 (6 bases). V dropped 5 bases and J dropped 2 bases, with 18 bases sitting between them. The length of the CDR3 is 16 residues. Germline values: CDR1 SEHNR, CDR2 FQNEAQ (reference sequence). The CDR3 region has the DNA TGTGCCAGCAGCCGGGTCGGGGGGGGCGTCAACACTGAAGCTTTCTTT. This gives the protein CASSRVGGGVNTEAFF.

J is TRBJ1-1 and V is TRBV19; 7 bases match TRBD1. The V segment lost 5 bases and the J segment 5 bases; nucleotides outside the gene matches: 8. The CDR3 has 14 residues. CDR1 and CDR2 from the germline V gene are LNHDA and SQIVND (reference sequence). DNA of the CDR3: TGTGCCAGTAGTGCGACAGGGCGGGGAACTGAAGCTTTCTTT. Amino acid sequence: CASSATGRGTEAFF. Based on the CDR3 plus reference TRBV19 and TRBJ1-1, the full variable domain is DGGITQSPKYLFRKEGQNVTLSCEQNLNHDAMYWYRQDPGQGLRLIYYSQIVNDFQKGDIAEGYSVSREKKESFPLTVTSAQKNPTAFYLCASSATGRGTEAFFGQGTRLTVV.

V and J are TRBV5-4 and TRBJ2-5; D is uncertain. Germline values: CDR1 SGHNT, CDR2 YYREEE (reference sequence). The length of the CDR3 is 16 residues. Trimming removed 1 base from V and 5 bases from J, with 18 bases in between. The CDR3 DNA reads as TGTGCCAGCAGCTTGTCCCCTGCGCAGGCGACGGAGACCCAGTACTTC. It is translated as CASSLSPAQATETQYF.